The clone carrying this T cell receptor beta chain was picked up a small number of times. This CDR3 comprises 16 residues. The germline V and J ends were trimmed by 5 bases and 11 bases, with 27 bases remaining between them. A J-beta primer mix and a sample-barcoded 5' primer were used in a second PCR of about 7 to 11 cycles. TCRdb fed the 5' RACE reads into MiXCR, producing one record per CDR3 protein. The sample lists hundreds of thousands of distinct CDR3 sequences, under 30% occurring once. This sample was taken from a study of blood T cells in healthy people across ages. The sequence derives from a woman older than 75 in good health. Sequenced input: blood. The chain employs TRBV12-3 or TRBV12-4 and TRBJ2-5; D unresolved. The CDR3, as DNA: TGTGCCAGCAGTAGCAGCAGAATAGTGGCGTACAATGAGCAGTACTTC. Translated, it gives CASSSSRIVAYNEQYF.